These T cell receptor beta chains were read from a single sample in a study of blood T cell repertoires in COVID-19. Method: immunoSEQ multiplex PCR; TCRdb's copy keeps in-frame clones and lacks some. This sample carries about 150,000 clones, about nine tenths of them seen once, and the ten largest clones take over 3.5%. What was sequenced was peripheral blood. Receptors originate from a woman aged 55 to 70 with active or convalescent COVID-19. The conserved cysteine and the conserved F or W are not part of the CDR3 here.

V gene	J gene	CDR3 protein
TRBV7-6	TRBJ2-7	ASSLAGGVYEQY
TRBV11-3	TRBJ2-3	ASSLGQGDTQY
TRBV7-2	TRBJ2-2	ASSRGGINTGELF
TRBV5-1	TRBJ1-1	ASSLGQGFEAF
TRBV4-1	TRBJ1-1	ASSQRTGLEKMNTEAF
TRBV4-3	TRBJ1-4	ASSQGQSPTNEKLF
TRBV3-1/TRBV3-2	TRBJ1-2	ASSQEGGARNGYT
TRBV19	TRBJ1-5	ASNYRGNQPQH
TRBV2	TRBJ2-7	AGGAWYEQY
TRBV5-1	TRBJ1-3	ASSLGGQSTNTIY
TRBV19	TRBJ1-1	ASSIEAGGTEAF
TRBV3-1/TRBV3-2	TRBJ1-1	ASSQMGGTGGIMNTEAF
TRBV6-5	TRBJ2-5	ASSWGPIQPGETQY
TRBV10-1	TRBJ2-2	ASSGQGRPGELF
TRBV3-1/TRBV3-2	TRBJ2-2	ASSTPGFWGTGELF
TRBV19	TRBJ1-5	ASVEGLSNQPQH
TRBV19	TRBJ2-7	ASSLRRGSYEQY
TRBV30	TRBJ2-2	AWRAGNTGELF
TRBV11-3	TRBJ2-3	ASSPGGINTDTQY
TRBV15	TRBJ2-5	ATSRDPSGQETQY
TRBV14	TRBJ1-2	ASSQVSGGEFDYGYT
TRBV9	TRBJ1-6	ASSPGDLAGNSPLH
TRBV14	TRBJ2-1	ASSQPGLVGPKQF
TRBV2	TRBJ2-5	ASSGRQETQY
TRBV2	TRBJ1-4	ASSAQTGVKVKLF
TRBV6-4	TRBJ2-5	ASSETGQETQY
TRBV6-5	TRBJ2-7	ASSYSTGTGDYEQY
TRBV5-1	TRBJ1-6	ASSLQGASSPLH
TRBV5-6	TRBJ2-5	ASSLTGNQETQY
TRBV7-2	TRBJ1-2	ASSVTSYGYT
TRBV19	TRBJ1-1	ASSWGQGNTEAF
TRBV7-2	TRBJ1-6	ASTEVMSSYNSPLH
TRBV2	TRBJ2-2	ARGQGGKAGELF
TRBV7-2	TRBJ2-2	ASSPRPGLNTGELF
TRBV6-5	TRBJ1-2	ASSRASGNYGYT
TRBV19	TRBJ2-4	ASSNTGGRNIQY
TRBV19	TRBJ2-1	ASSTLFSGGTNEQF
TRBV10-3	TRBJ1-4	AISEVQGATLTNEKLF
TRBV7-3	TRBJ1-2	ASSKDRGNYGYT
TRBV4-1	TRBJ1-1	ASSQGPLRGTEAF
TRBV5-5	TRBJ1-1	ASSPEGTGFGAF
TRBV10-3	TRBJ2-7	ASLDLRDRGYEQY
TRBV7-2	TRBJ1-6	ALGGLINSPLH
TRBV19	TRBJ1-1	ASSARDKGSMNTEAF
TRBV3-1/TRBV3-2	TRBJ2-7	ASSQGLRYEQY
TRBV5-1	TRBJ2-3	ASSNGQSTDTQY
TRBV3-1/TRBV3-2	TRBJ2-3	ASSQDAIRASDTQY
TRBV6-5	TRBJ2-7	ASSPYYRGSYEQY
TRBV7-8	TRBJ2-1	ASSLEGPLNEQF
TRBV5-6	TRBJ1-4	ASSFYRSFQINEKLF
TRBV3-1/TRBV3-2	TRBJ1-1	ASSQPRGQGSTEAF
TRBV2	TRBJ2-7	ASRRPGQGAYEQY
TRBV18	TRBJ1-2	ASSPSQDNPYGYT
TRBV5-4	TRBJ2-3	ASSLAGDTQY